These 5 T cell receptor beta chains originate from one sample sequenced in a study of blood T cell repertoires in COVID-19. Sequencing used immunoSEQ multiplex PCR; TCRdb keeps in-frame clones, though not all of them. The data hold 65,000 to 85,000 clones, with roughly 90% observed a single time. The material sequenced was peripheral blood. The receptor source for this set is a man older than 75 with COVID-19, enrolled during active disease.

The chain has TRBV28 and TRBJ1-3; D unresolved. Trimming shortened V by 5 bases and J by 0 bases, and 14 bases separated the two germline ends. From germline, CDR1 is MDHEN and CDR2 SYDVKM. This CDR3 is 16 amino acids long. The CDR3 sequence: CASSVARVPSGNTIYF. In DNA form, the CDR3 reads TGTGCCAGCAGTGTGGCTCGGGTACCCTCTGGAAACACCATATATTTT.

This clone is labeled as medium-sized (0.01 to 0.1%). Written as DNA, the CDR3 is TGTGCCACCTCGCTAGACTTCGGGGAGCTGTTTTTT. It specifies CATSLDFGELFF. The gene calls are TRBV24-1 and TRBJ2-2, with D uncertain. This CDR3 comprises 12 residues. V was clipped by 9 bases and J by 7 bases, with 11 bases between them. Looked up from germline, CDR1 is KGHDR and CDR2 is SFDVKD.

The chain carries TRBV2 and TRBJ1-5, with D possibly matching TRBD1 (6 bases). The V end lost 4 bases, the J end lost 2 bases, and 12 bases lay between the germline ends. CDR3 length equals 15 residues. CDR1 and CDR2 from the germline V gene are SNHLY and FYNNEI. CDR3: CASSVGPGGNQPQHF. The CDR3 bases are TGTGCCAGCAGTGTCGGGCCAGGGGGCAATCAGCCCCAGCATTTT.

This chain links TRBV27 with TRBJ1-2; D call uncertain. V was trimmed by 5 bases and J by 5 bases, leaving 12 bases between them. Germline V gene data show CDR1 as MNHEY and CDR2 as SMNVEV (reference sequence). The CDR3 consists of 13 residues. The CDR3 DNA sequence: TGTGCCAGCAGTCGGGATGGGGAATATGGCTACACCTTC. Its protein product is CASSRDGEYGYTF.

The chain joins TRBV7-9 to TRBJ2-5, with 11 bases that match TRBD2. Losses at the gene ends were 5 bases for V and 0 bases for J; bases not matched to a gene: 5. Germline assignment: CDR1 SEHNR and CDR2 FQNEAQ (reference sequence). The CDR3 consists of 16 residues. CDR3 sequence: CASSPRLAGYQETQYF. The DNA of the CDR3 is TGTGCCAGCAGCCCGAGACTAGCGGGGTACCAAGAGACCCAGTACTTC.